This T cell receptor (beta chain) was sequenced during a study of blood T cell repertoires in COVID-19. The CDR3 totals 15 residues. The V gene's germline CDR1 is SGHTA and CDR2 FQGNSA. The ends were cut back, 0 bases at V and 6 bases at J, with 12 bases in the middle. Sequencing was performed with immunoSEQ multiplex PCR; in TCRdb, only in-frame clones are kept and a portion is missing. The table lists 60,000 to 75,000 clones, approximately 85% of them singletons, with about a third in the top ten. The sequencing input was peripheral blood. This clonotype was sampled from a woman at least 80 years old with active or convalescent COVID-19. The chain recombines TRBV7-2 with TRBJ1-5; unclear D gene. The CDR3 DNA is TGTGCCAGCAGCTTAGCGCCGTCGGCGGGTCAGCCCCAGCATTTT. Protein: CASSLAPSAGQPQHF.